The T cell receptor (beta chain) under discussion was sequenced for a study of Graves' ophthalmopathy and Graves' hyperthyroidism. RNA transcripts provided the template for amplifying TCR beta CDR3 regions. HTBI-primed RT-PCR formed the first round, and a multiplex PCR formed the second. MiXCR, applied by TCRdb to the multiplex PCR reads, yields one record per CDR3 protein. The table includes some 360,000 distinct CDR3 sequences, about 15% detected once. After removal of 5 bases from V and 4 bases from J, the junction contained 8 bases not matched to a gene. This CDR3 has 14 amino acids. Per germline, CDR1 DFQATT and CDR2 SNEGSKA (reference sequence). This clonotype was counted at least ten times.

The material sequenced was peripheral blood. The chain joins TRBV20-1 to TRBJ1-5, with 7 nucleotides matching TRBD1. This TCR was recovered from an adult woman with stable Graves' hyperthyroidism. This CDR3 reads CSALIPGGNQPQHF. In DNA form, the CDR3 reads TGCAGTGCTCTTATTCCAGGGGGAAATCAGCCCCAGCATTTT.